A selection of T cell receptor beta chains follows, all from one sample in a study of blood T cells in healthy people across ages. Via MiXCR, TCRdb re-called the 5' RACE reads, giving one row per CDR3 protein. The table lists 750,000 to 850,000 distinct CDR3 sequences, 20% to 30% of them singletons. This sample was also put to use in a study of T cells of mothers and their children.

The sample taken for sequencing was blood. Every receptor here comes from a boy aged 10-17 years in good health. The CDR3 runs from the conserved cysteine through the conserved F or W. A D gene is named only where the DNA matches it firmly.

v_call	d_call	j_call	cdr3_length	cdr3_aa
TRBV3-1	NA	TRBJ2-1	14	CASSQAGKNNEQFF
TRBV6-5	NA	TRBJ1-3	14	CASTPGYSGNTIYF
TRBV4-1	NA	TRBJ2-3	14	CASSQDAGSPTQYF
TRBV5-1	TRBD2	TRBJ2-5	15	CASSSSGNDQETQYF
TRBV6-2/TRBV6-3	NA	TRBJ2-5	15	CASGGWLADKETQYF
TRBV29-1	NA	TRBJ1-1	13	CSVEPTWGTEAFF
TRBV9	NA	TRBJ1-6	16	CASSAGQSSYNSPLHF
TRBV27	NA	TRBJ2-7	13	CASSDGGTYEQYF
TRBV15	NA	TRBJ2-7	13	CATSRVPGSEQYF
TRBV10-3	TRBD1	TRBJ1-2	15	CAIRRQGARDYGYTF
TRBV9	NA	TRBJ2-1	16	CASSADPGTLYNEQFF
TRBV7-2	TRBD1	TRBJ1-5	14	CASSRPGQNQPQHF
TRBV11-2	NA	TRBJ2-1	15	CASSPFLPSYNEQFF
TRBV4-2	NA	TRBJ2-3	15	CASSQLGGSTDTQYF
TRBV6-5	TRBD2	TRBJ2-3	14	CASKMSLAGHTQYF
TRBV15	NA	TRBJ1-2	16	CATSRDFKGQGYGYTF
TRBV7-9	NA	TRBJ2-5	13	CASSWRREETQYF
TRBV7-2	NA	TRBJ1-2	12	CAATVVDYDYTF
TRBV20-1	NA	TRBJ1-5	14	CSGRQGQTNQPQHF
TRBV9	NA	TRBJ1-3	16	CASSVVDGRSGNTIYF
TRBV4-1	NA	TRBJ2-2	15	CASSQVSIPTGELFF
TRBV29-1	NA	TRBJ2-5	11	CSVDSSATQYF
TRBV24-1	NA	TRBJ2-3	14	CATSVTGGDRTQYF
TRBV5-4	TRBD2	TRBJ2-5	15	CASSLSSGCQETQYF
TRBV12-3/TRBV12-4	NA	TRBJ1-2	17	CASSLRARTGGGYGYTF
TRBV19	NA	TRBJ2-3	11	CASSSSVTQYF
TRBV4-1	TRBD1	TRBJ1-3	14	CASSQGTGRNTIYF
TRBV6-2/TRBV6-3	NA	TRBJ1-3	16	CASSYVGKSSGNTIYF
TRBV7-9	TRBD1	TRBJ2-4	14	CASSSQGAMDIQYF
TRBV7-2	TRBD2	NA	15	CASSLGGGSLYEQYF
TRBV2	TRBD1	TRBJ1-5	17	CASRSLPRDRGDQPQHF
TRBV4-1	TRBD2	TRBJ2-4	19	CASSQPVLAGGKAKNIQYF
TRBV6-6	TRBD1	TRBJ2-5	14	CASRETGGWETQYF
TRBV5-1	TRBD2	TRBJ2-2	18	CASSTETSGRVDTGELFF
TRBV2	NA	TRBJ2-5	14	CASSEAQRRETQYF
TRBV7-2	NA	NA	15	CASSLYMGALYEQYF
TRBV7-3	TRBD2	NA	15	CASSLGTKLAAEQYF
TRBV27	NA	TRBJ2-3	13	CATVGPVTDTQYF
TRBV5-6	NA	TRBJ1-1	13	CASRQGPDTEAFF
TRBV6-2/TRBV6-3	TRBD1	NA	14	CASSTGTGLNEQFF
TRBV4-1	NA	NA	16	CASSQEVPGNQETQYF
TRBV6-2/TRBV6-3	NA	TRBJ1-1	15	CASSPSFRGNTEAFF